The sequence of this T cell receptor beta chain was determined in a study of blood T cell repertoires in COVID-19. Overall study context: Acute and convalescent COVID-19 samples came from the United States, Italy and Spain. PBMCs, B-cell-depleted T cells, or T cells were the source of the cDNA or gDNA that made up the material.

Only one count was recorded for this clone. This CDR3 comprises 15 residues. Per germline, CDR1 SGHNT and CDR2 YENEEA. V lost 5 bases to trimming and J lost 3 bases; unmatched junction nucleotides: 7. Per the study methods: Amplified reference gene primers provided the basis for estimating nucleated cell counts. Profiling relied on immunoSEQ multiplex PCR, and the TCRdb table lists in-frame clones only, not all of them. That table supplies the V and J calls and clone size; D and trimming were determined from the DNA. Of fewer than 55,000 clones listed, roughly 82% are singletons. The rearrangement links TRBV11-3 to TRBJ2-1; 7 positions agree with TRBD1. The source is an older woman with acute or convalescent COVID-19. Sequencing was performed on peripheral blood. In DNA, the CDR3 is TGTGCCAGCAGCGGAGACAGGGACCACTACAATGAGCAGTTCTTC. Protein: CASSGDRDHYNEQFF.